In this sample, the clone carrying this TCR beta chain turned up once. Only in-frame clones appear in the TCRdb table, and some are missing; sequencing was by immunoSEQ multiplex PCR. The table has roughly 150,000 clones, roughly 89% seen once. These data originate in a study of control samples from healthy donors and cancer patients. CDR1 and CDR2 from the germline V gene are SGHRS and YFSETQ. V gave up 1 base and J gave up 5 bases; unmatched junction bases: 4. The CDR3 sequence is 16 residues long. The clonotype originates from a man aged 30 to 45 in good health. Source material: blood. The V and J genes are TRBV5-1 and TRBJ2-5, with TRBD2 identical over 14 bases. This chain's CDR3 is CASSLLGLAGAETQYF. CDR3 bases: TGCGCCAGCAGCTTGTTGGGACTAGCGGGAGCGGAGACCCAGTACTTC. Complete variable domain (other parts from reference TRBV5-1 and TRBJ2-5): KAGVTQTPRYLIKTRGQQVTLSCSPISGHRSVSWYQQTPGQGLQFLFEYFSETQRNKGNFPGRFSGRQFSNSRSEMNVSTLELGDSALYLCASSLLGLAGAETQYFGPGTRLLVL.